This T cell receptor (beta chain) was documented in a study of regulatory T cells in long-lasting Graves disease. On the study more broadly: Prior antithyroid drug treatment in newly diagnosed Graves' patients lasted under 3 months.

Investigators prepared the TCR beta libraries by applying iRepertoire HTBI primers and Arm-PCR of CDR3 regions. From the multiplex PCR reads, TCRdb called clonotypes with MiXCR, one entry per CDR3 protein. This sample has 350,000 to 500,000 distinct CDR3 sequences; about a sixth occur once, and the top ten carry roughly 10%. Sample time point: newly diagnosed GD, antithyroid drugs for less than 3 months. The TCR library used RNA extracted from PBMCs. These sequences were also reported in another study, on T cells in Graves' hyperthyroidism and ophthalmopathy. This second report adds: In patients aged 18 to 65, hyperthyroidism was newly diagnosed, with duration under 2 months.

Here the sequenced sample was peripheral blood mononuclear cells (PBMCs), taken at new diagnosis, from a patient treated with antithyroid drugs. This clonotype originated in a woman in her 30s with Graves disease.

In nucleotides, the CDR3 is TGCAGCGTGTTTCATATAGGGAGGAGCTCCTACAATGAGCAGTTCTTC. Translation gives CSVFHIGRSSYNEQFF. The chain uses TRBV29-1 and TRBJ2-1; D may be TRBD2 (6 bases). Germline values: CDR1 SQVTM, CDR2 ANQGSEA. The germline V and J ends were trimmed by 6 bases and 0 bases, with 18 bases remaining between them. There are 16 residues in the CDR3.